This passage covers 11 T cell receptor beta chains from one sample sequenced in a study of shared clonotypes between healthy human individuals. The naive CD8 subset, CD45RO-negative cells positively selected for CCR7, excluded terminally differentiated effector memory CD45RA+ cells. The protocol was immunoSEQ multiplex PCR, while the TCRdb copy is restricted to in-frame clones and leaves out a portion. In the table there are hundreds of thousands of clones, about 92% of which are singletons. The sample comprised naive CD8+ T cells sorted from blood. The receptors here all came from a man aged 25-45 years in good health.

J is TRBJ2-5 and V is TRBV6-5; tentatively, D is TRBD2 (6 bases). CDR1 is MNHEY, CDR2 SVGAGI, per germline. The ends were cut back, 4 bases at V and 5 bases at J, with 14 bases in the middle. This CDR3 comprises 14 residues. The CDR3 sequence is CASSSGGIGETQYF. The CDR3 region has the DNA TGTGCCAGCAGTTCGGGCGGGATAGGGGAGACCCAGTACTTC.

The V and J genes are TRBV14 and TRBJ1-3; D gene uncertain. The germline V gene has CDR1 SGHDN and CDR2 FVKESK. The CDR3 covers 17 residues. Deletions cut 0 bases from V and 7 bases from J, with 19 bases between. In nucleotides, the CDR3 is TGTGCCAGCAGCCAAGAATCAAGCCAGAAATTGGAGAACACCATATATTTT. Encoded protein: CASSQESSQKLENTIYF.

This chain connects TRBV27 to TRBJ2-7, with 9 bases aligning to TRBD1. This CDR3 has 14 amino acids. The junction had 4 bases not matched to a gene; V was cut back by 2 bases and J by 5 bases. Germline CDR1 is MNHEY and CDR2 is SMNVEV (reference sequence). This CDR3 reads CASSLGQGRHEQYF. The CDR3, as DNA: TGTGCCAGCAGTTTAGGACAGGGGAGGCACGAGCAGTACTTC.

The CDR3 nucleotides read TGTGCCAGCATCCCCCAGGGGAATCCCAAGCCCCAGCATTTT. Protein: CASIPQGNPKPQHF. The chain has TRBV28 and TRBJ1-5; TRBD1 might be the D (6 bases). Germline V lookup: CDR1 MDHEN, CDR2 SYDVKM. The CDR3 covers 14 residues. V lost 7 bases and J 8 bases, leaving 18 bases between the germline ends.

J is TRBJ2-3 and V is TRBV7-4; weak D call: TRBD2 (5 bases). The CDR3 sequence is 16 residues long. Germline V gene data show CDR1 as SGHVT and CDR2 as SQSDAQ. The ends were cut back, 5 bases at V and 4 bases at J, with 19 bases in the middle. CDR3 coding DNA: TGTGCCAGCAGCAAACTTTCGAGGGTCCTTGCAGATACGCAGTATTTT. Amino acids: CASSKLSRVLADTQYF.

This rearrangement joins TRBV28 to TRBJ1-3; possible D gene TRBD1, 5 bases. CDR1 is MDHEN, CDR2 SYDVKM, per germline. V lost 6 bases and J lost 4, with 13 bases in between. This CDR3 contains 14 residues. CDR3 region: CASSLPGLGNTIYF. The CDR3 bases are TGTGCCAGCAGCCTCCCGGGACTGGGAAACACCATATATTTT.

With respect to this clone: This sample also contains other DNA sequences that code for the same CDR3. V and J are TRBV5-4 and TRBJ2-7, with 8 nucleotides matching TRBD2. With V trimmed by 1 base and J by 7 bases, 4 bases remained unmatched. The CDR3 loop spans 13 amino acids. Germline lookup yields CDR1 SGHNT and CDR2 YYREEE (reference sequence). The CDR3 here is CASSLTSGYEQYF. CDR3 bases: TGTGCCAGCAGCTTGACTAGCGGATATGAGCAGTACTTC.

This clone turned up a few times. The J gene is TRBJ2-1, the V gene TRBV10-3, with D possibly TRBD2 on 5 matching bases. This CDR3 spans 15 amino acids. Germline CDR1 ENHRY, CDR2 SYGVKD. V gave up 6 bases and J gave up 8 bases, with 20 bases separating them. The CDR3 sequence: CAIRGGELTVDEQFF. The CDR3 DNA reads as TGTGCCATCAGAGGTGGGGAGTTAACAGTCGATGAGCAGTTCTTC.

The V call is TRBV11-2, the J call TRBJ2-5, with 7 positions matching TRBD1. The germline gives CDR1 SGHAT, CDR2 FQNNGV. The CDR3 is made up of 16 amino acids. V lost 4 bases and J lost 5; bases outside the gene matches: 13. CDR3 sequence: CASSSRSITGEETQYF. The CDR3 DNA is TGTGCCAGCAGCTCCAGATCGATAACAGGGGAGGAGACCCAGTACTTC.

The chain recombines TRBV13 with TRBJ2-1; D call uncertain. V lost 1 base and J 1 base, leaving 5 bases between the germline ends. The V gene's germline CDR1 is PRHDT and CDR2 FYEKMQ (reference sequence). The CDR3 length is 14 residues. CDR3 in DNA: TGTGCCAGCAGCTTAGCTAGTTCCTACAATGAGCAGTTCTTC. Translation gives CASSLASSYNEQFF.

Points on this clone: Other DNA sequences of this sample code for an identical CDR3. The V and J genes are TRBV27 and TRBJ2-1; perhaps TRBD1 as D (5 bases). CDR3 length equals 13 residues. The germline V gene has CDR1 MNHEY and CDR2 SMNVEV (reference sequence). Trimming took off 3 bases at V and 4 bases at J, with 7 bases between the two ends. The CDR3 DNA reads TGTGCCAGCAGTTTTCCAGGGTACAATGAGCAGTTCTTC. Translation gives CASSFPGYNEQFF.